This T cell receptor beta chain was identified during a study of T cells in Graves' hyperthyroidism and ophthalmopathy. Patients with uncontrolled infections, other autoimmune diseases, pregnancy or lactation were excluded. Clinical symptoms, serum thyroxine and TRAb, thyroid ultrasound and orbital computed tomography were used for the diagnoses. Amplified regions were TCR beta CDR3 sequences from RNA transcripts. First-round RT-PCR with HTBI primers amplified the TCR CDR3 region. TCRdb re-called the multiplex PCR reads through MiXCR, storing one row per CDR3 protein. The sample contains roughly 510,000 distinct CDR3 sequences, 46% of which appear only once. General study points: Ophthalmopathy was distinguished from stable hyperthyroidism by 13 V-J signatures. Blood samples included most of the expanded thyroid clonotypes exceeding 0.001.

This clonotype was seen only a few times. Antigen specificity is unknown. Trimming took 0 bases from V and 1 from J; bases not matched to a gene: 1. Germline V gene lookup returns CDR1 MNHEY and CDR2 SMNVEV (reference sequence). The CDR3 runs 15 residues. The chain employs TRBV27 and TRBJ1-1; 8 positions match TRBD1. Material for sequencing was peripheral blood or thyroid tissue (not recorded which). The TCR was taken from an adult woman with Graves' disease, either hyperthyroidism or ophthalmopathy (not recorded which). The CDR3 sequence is CASSLSGTGNTEAFF. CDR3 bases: TGTGCCAGCAGTTTATCGGGGACAGGGAACACTGAAGCTTTCTTT.